Presented here are 2 T cell receptor beta chains from one specimen sequenced in a study of PD-1 blockade in classical Hodgkin lymphoma. Time point noted: cycle 4 day 1 (C4D1), after five to seven weeks of nivolumab. Following autologous stem cell transplantation, relapse occurred in every patient, and exposure to brentuximab vedotin varied. Libraries were prepared by immunoSEQ multiplex PCR; TCRdb keeps only in-frame clonotypes and omits some of them. Of over 50,000 clones in the sample, more than 75% were seen once. This specimen consisted of peripheral blood mononuclear cells (PBMCs), obtained before the fourth cycle of nivolumab. The receptors were sampled from a human donor with classical Hodgkin lymphoma.

V and J are TRBV4-1 and TRBJ1-2; TRBD1 agrees at 7 bases. Germline trimming cut 4 bases from V and 1 base from J; bases unmatched to any gene: 6. Germline CDR1 MGHRA, CDR2 YSYEKL. This CDR3 is built from 15 residues. CDR3 bases: TGCGCCAGCAGCCCTGGACAGGACATTAACTATGGCTACACCTTC. Translated, it gives CASSPGQDINYGYTF.

CDR3 residues: CASSILAGRSETQYF. Here the CDR3 DNA reads TGTGCCAGTAGTATACTAGCGGGGAGGTCAGAGACCCAGTACTTC. The V call is TRBV19, the J call TRBJ2-5, with 9 bases matching TRBD2. Looked up from germline, CDR1 is LNHDA and CDR2 is SQIVND (reference sequence). V shed 2 bases and J 4 bases; nucleotides not matched to a gene: 5. The CDR3 runs to 15 residues.